One sample yielded the 18 T cell receptor beta chains listed below, sequenced in a study of graft-versus-host responses after intestinal transplantation. The antigens these receptors bind are not known. Profiled with immunoSEQ multiplex PCR; TCRdb holds only in-frame clones, not every one. This sample carries approximately 63,000 clones, 94% of them seen once, and the ten largest clones take 0.38%. The sample here was unstimulated CD4+ T cells sorted from spleen or lymph node cells, taken before transplant. These receptors originate from a human donor who was the organ donor for an intestinal transplant.

V gene TRBV5-5 combines with J gene TRBJ1-2; D perhaps matches TRBD1 (6 bases). This CDR3 has 14 residues. V gave up 4 bases and J gave up 9 bases, with 19 bases separating them. The germline gives CDR1 SGHKS, CDR2 YYEKEE (reference sequence). The DNA for the CDR3 is TGTGCCAGCAGCCCCGACCGGACAGTCCATAGCTACACCTTC. Its translation: CASSPDRTVHSYTF.

The rearrangement joins TRBV5-4 to TRBJ1-3; no clear D gene. The CDR3 contains 15 residues. Deletions cut 1 base from V and 0 bases from J, with 8 bases between. CDR1 SGHNT and CDR2 YYREEE come from the germline V gene (reference sequence). CDR3 sequence: CASSLKGTSGNTIYF. For the CDR3, the DNA is TGTGCCAGCAGCTTGAAAGGCACCTCTGGAAACACCATATATTTT. The variable domain in full, completed from reference TRBV5-4 and TRBJ1-3, reads ETGVTQSPTHLIKTRGQQVTLRCSSQSGHNTVSWYQQALGQGPQFIFQYYREEENGRGNFPPRFSGLQFPNYSSELNVNALELDDSALYLCASSLKGTSGNTIYFGEGSWLTVV.

The chain links TRBV7-2 to TRBJ2-1, with D unresolved. The length of the CDR3 is 13 residues. Germline V lookup: CDR1 SGHTA, CDR2 FQGNSA. V gave up 1 base and J gave up 2 bases, with 3 bases separating them. CDR3 sequence reads: CASSLVTYNEQFF. The DNA for the CDR3 is TGTGCCAGCAGCTTAGTAACCTACAATGAGCAGTTCTTC.

This chain joins TRBV5-1 and TRBJ2-7; D may be TRBD1 (5 bases). CDR1 and CDR2 (germline): SGHRS, YFSETQ. The CDR3 has 14 residues. V dropped 2 bases and J dropped 1 base, with 10 bases sitting between them. DNA of the CDR3: TGCGCCAGCAGCTTAGGGGCGGTGTCCTACGAGCAGTACTTC. It is translated as CASSLGAVSYEQYF.

This rearrangement joins TRBV6-7 to TRBJ2-3; 10 positions agree with TRBD2. TRBV6-7 is an open reading frame whose function is uncertain. CDR3 length equals 16 residues. V lost 6 bases to trimming and J lost 0 bases; unmatched junction nucleotides: 6. The CDR3 protein is CASSRAGLASTDTQYF. In DNA form, the CDR3 reads TGTGCCAGCAGCCGTGCGGGACTAGCGAGCACAGATACGCAGTATTTT.

V is TRBV18 and J is TRBJ1-5; tentative D call: TRBD1 (6 bases). This CDR3 has 14 residues. Trimming left V 4 bases short and J 6 bases short, with 13 bases between. Germline CDR1 and CDR2: KGHSH and LQKENI. CDR3 DNA: TGTGCCAGCTCACGGACGGGGGCAGGTCAGCCCCAGCATTTT. Amino acid sequence: CASSRTGAGQPQHF.

The rearrangement uses TRBV5-1 and TRBJ2-5, with no clear D. Germline assignment: CDR1 SGHRS and CDR2 YFSETQ. Trimming cost V 0 bases and J 5 bases, with 11 bases left between them. CDR3 size: 14 residues. CDR3 protein: CASSLATQGETQYF. The CDR3, as DNA: TGCGCCAGCAGCTTGGCCACCCAAGGGGAGACCCAGTACTTC. Variable domain in full (rest from reference TRBV5-1 and TRBJ2-5): KAGVTQTPRYLIKTRGQQVTLSCSPISGHRSVSWYQQTPGQGLQFLFEYFSETQRNKGNFPGRFSGRQFSNSRSEMNVSTLELGDSALYLCASSLATQGETQYFGPGTRLLVL.

The chain links TRBV5-1 to TRBJ1-4; D gene unclear. Trimming cost V 0 bases and J 8 bases, with 11 bases left between them. Germline V gene sequence: CDR1 SGHRS, CDR2 YFSETQ. This CDR3 is built from 14 residues. CDR3 DNA sequence: TGCGCCAGCAGCTTGGGGGGAGCGGGGGAAAAACTGTTTTTT. Residues: CASSLGGAGEKLFF.

The V and J genes are TRBV5-1 and TRBJ2-7, with unresolved D. Germline CDR1 and CDR2: SGHRS and YFSETQ. The V gene lost 4 bases and the J gene lost 7 bases, with 6 bases spanning the gap. This CDR3 region has 10 residues. CDR3 in amino acids: CASSPREQYF. The CDR3 nucleotides read TGCGCCAGCAGCCCCCGAGAGCAGTACTTC.

This rearrangement joins TRBV5-1 to TRBJ2-6, with D unresolved. The CDR3 has 19 amino acids. From germline, CDR1 is SGHRS and CDR2 YFSETQ. Trimming pared 4 bases from V and 2 bases from J, leaving 22 bases between. This CDR3 is CASSTGNWAPWAGANVLTF. CDR3 sequence (DNA): TGCGCCAGCAGCACCGGCAATTGGGCCCCTTGGGCTGGGGCCAACGTCCTGACTTTC.

The chain uses TRBV11-3 and TRBJ2-1, with 11 bases that match TRBD1. Germline V gene sequence: CDR1 SGHNT, CDR2 YENEEA. J lost 8 bases, V lost 5 bases, and 8 bases had no gene match. The CDR3 has 15 residues. The CDR3 DNA sequence: TGTGCCAGCAGCCCGGGGGGACAGGGGGTTTATGAGCAGTTCTTC. Protein: CASSPGGQGVYEQFF.

The V and J genes are TRBV7-2 and TRBJ1-1, with a weak D call TRBD1 (6 bases). CDR3 length equals 14 residues. Germline lookup yields CDR1 SGHTA and CDR2 FQGNSA. V lost 1 base, J lost 4 bases, and 10 bases lay in between. CDR3 nucleotides: TGTGCCAGCAGCTTAGTACAGGGCCTCACTGAAGCTTTCTTT. Amino acids: CASSLVQGLTEAFF.

The chain joins TRBV7-2 to TRBJ2-2; TRBD1 is a possible D gene (6 bases). The CDR3 is 15 amino acids. V dropped 5 bases and J dropped 3 bases, with 13 bases sitting between them. CDR1 is SGHTA and CDR2 is FQGNSA in the germline V gene. CDR3 residues: CASSKGDPYTGELFF. The DNA for the CDR3 is TGTGCCAGCAGCAAGGGGGACCCATACACCGGGGAGCTGTTTTTT.

This clone occurred once. The chain carries TRBV7-9 and TRBJ2-1, with 8 bases identical to TRBD2. Per the germline V gene, CDR1 is SEHNR and CDR2 is FQNEAQ (reference sequence). This CDR3 has 14 residues. With 5 bases clipped from V and 15 bases from J, the junction kept 15 bases outside the gene matches. CDR3 in amino acids: CASSPGIAGTRSFF. The CDR3 DNA follows: TGTGCCAGCAGCCCTGGAATAGCGGGGACGAGGTCGTTCTTC.

This clone was recorded once. The V call is TRBV9, the J call TRBJ2-3; 12 bases map to TRBD2. Germline CDR1 is SGDLS and CDR2 is YYNGEE. V shed 0 bases and J 3 bases; nucleotides not matched to a gene: 8. The CDR3 totals 18 residues. The CDR3 DNA reads as TGTGCCAGCAGCGTAGCTGCTAGCGGGGGGGCATGGACAGATACGCAGTATTTT. As protein: CASSVAASGGAWTDTQYF.

This clone appeared a single time. The chain recombines TRBV18 with TRBJ2-3, with D possibly being TRBD1 (5 bases). The CDR3 spans 15 residues. CDR1 is KGHSH and CDR2 is LQKENI in the germline V gene. V gave up 1 base and J gave up 2 bases, with 10 bases separating them. CDR3 loop: CASSPLDTITDTQYF. The CDR3 DNA is TGTGCCAGCTCACCACTGGACACAATCACAGATACGCAGTATTTT.

The genes are TRBV7-3 and TRBJ2-3, with D possibly matching TRBD2 (6 bases). V lost 5 bases and J lost 3, with 9 bases in between. The CDR3 consists of 13 residues. Germline lookup yields CDR1 SGHTA and CDR2 FQGTGA. The CDR3 sequence: CASSHAGTDTQYF. In nucleotides, the CDR3 is TGTGCCAGCAGCCACGCGGGGACAGATACGCAGTATTTT. The variable domain in full, completed from reference TRBV7-3 and TRBJ2-3, reads GAGVSQTPSNKVTEKGKYVELRCDPISGHTALYWYRQSLGQGPEFLIYFQGTGAADDSGLPNDRFFAVRPEGSVSTLKIQRTERGDSAVYLCASSHAGTDTQYFGPGTRLTVL.

This clone was recorded only once. This chain links TRBV5-3 with TRBJ1-5; TRBD1 matches at 9 bases. TRBV5-3 is an ORF; its function is uncertain. V lost 8 bases, J lost 6 bases, and 12 bases stayed unmatched. This CDR3 region has 15 residues. For the CDR3, the DNA is TGTGCCAGGATAAAAGGGACAGGGAAAGGTCAGCCCCAGCATTTT. Translation gives CARIKGTGKGQPQHF.